Listed below are T cell receptor beta chains from one sample, sequenced in a study of T-cell reconstitution after alpha-beta-depleted transplantation in children. From the PCR reads, TCRdb called clonotypes with MiXCR, one entry per CDR3 protein. The table shows around 440,000 distinct CDR3 sequences, with around 16% occurring only once. Sample: PBMCs, mostly from graft donor cells, taken 360 days after TCRalphabeta/CD19-depleted stem cell transplant. Receptors originate from a boy under two years old who had a stem cell transplant for Wiskott-Aldrich syndrome, so the T cells may come from the graft donor. The CDR3 runs from the conserved cysteine through the conserved F or W. A D gene is named only where the DNA matches it firmly. Expanded clones are given a class, and other clones once, few, many or no size at all.

TRBJ2-3	TRBD2	NA	TRBV20-1	CSATTGLAESTDTQYF	TGCAGTGCTACAACGGGACTAGCAGAGAGCACAGATACGCAGTATTTT
TRBJ2-5	TRBD2	few	TRBV20-1	CSASLGLAGETQYF	TGCAGTGCCTCCCTTGGACTAGCGGGAGAGACCCAGTACTTC
TRBJ2-7	TRBD1	few	TRBV7-2	CASSSPGTGEREQYF	TGTGCCAGCAGCTCGCCCGGGACAGGGGAGAGGGAGCAGTACTTC
TRBJ2-1	TRBD2	few	TRBV20-1	CRGLAASYNEQFF	TGCAGGGGACTAGCGGCGTCCTACAATGAGCAGTTCTTC
TRBJ2-7	TRBD2	NA	TRBV5-1	CASSFGGGQGEQYF	TGCGCCAGCAGCTTCGGGGGGGGGCAAGGCGAGCAGTACTTC
TRBJ2-7	NA	NA	TRBV29-1	CSVHVASLSSYEQYF	TGCAGCGTACACGTGGCCAGTTTGTCGTCCTACGAGCAGTACTTC
TRBJ2-1	TRBD1	few	TRBV29-1	CSTGQGSYNEQFF	TGCAGCACTGGACAGGGATCCTACAATGAGCAGTTCTTC
TRBJ2-1	NA	few	TRBV29-1	CSVLVSYNEQFF	TGCAGCGTATTAGTTTCCTACAATGAGCAGTTCTTC
TRBJ2-7	NA	NA	TRBV6-5	CASYSRERSYEQYF	TGTGCCAGCTATTCCAGGGAACGTTCCTACGAGCAGTACTTC
TRBJ2-2	NA	NA	TRBV5-1	CASSRRTSNTGELFF	TGCGCCAGCAGCCGTCGGACCTCGAACACCGGGGAGCTGTTTTTT
TRBJ2-7	NA	many	TRBV5-1	CASSRDTSYEQYF	TGTGCCAGCAGCCGGGACACCTCCTACGAGCAGTACTTC
TRBJ2-7	TRBD2	NA	TRBV15	CATRPGWLAGDQQYF	TGTGCCACCAGGCCCGGGTGGCTAGCGGGAGACCAGCAGTACTTC
TRBJ2-2	TRBD1	NA	TRBV11-1	CASSPWTGTGSMTGELFF	TGTGCCAGCAGCCCCTGGACAGGGACGGGGAGTATGACCGGGGAGCTGTTTTTT
TRBJ2-7	NA	few	TRBV21-1	CASSKEGGSGEQYF	TGTGCCAGCAGCAAAGAGGGCGGGAGCGGTGAGCAGTACTTC
TRBJ2-7	NA	NA	TRBV25-1	CASSDSRLYEQYF	TGTGCCAGCAGTGACAGTCGCTTATACGAGCAGTACTTC
TRBJ2-1	NA	few	TRBV12-3/TRBV12-4	CASSLMIMDSYNEQFF	TGTGCCAGCAGTTTAATGATCATGGACAGCTACAATGAGCAGTTCTTC
TRBJ2-3	NA	NA	TRBV20-1	CSARDTRGTDTQYF	TGCAGTGCTAGGGACACTCGGGGCACAGATACGCAGTATTTT
TRBJ2-1	NA	NA	TRBV5-1	CASSVSALLIGQFF	TGCGCCAGCAGCGTGTCAGCGTTGTTGATAGGGCAGTTCTTC
TRBJ2-5	NA	NA	TRBV20-1	CSATPVADQETQYF	TGCAGTGCAACTCCCGTGGCAGATCAAGAGACCCAGTACTTC
TRBJ2-1	TRBD2	few	TRBV7-9	CASSHWAVRLALNEQFF	TGTGCCAGCAGCCATTGGGCCGTGCGACTAGCTCTCAATGAGCAGTTCTTC
TRBJ2-1	NA	NA	TRBV6-1	CASSRGAPYNEQFF	TGTGCCAGCAGTCGGGGGGCGCCCTACAATGAGCAGTTCTTC
TRBJ2-7	NA	NA	TRBV25-1	CAAGAVLSYEQYF	TGTGCCGCAGGGGCGGTGTTGTCCTACGAGCAGTACTTC
TRBJ2-4	TRBD2	NA	TRBV10-1	CASSDPGLASKNIQYF	TGCGCCAGCAGTGACCCGGGACTAGCGTCCAAAAACATTCAGTACTTC
TRBJ2-3	TRBD2	many	TRBV7-2	CASSLVRLAGDTQYF	TGTGCCAGCAGCTTAGTACGGCTAGCGGGGGATACGCAGTATTTT
TRBJ2-4	NA	NA	TRBV11-2	CASSRRGLDKNIQYF	TGTGCCAGCAGCCGACGGGGGCTCGACAAAAACATTCAGTACTTC
TRBJ1-2	NA	medium-sized	TRBV12-3/TRBV12-4	CASSLSGHIFNGYTF	TGTGCCAGCAGTTTGTCGGGACACATTTTCAATGGCTACACCTTC
TRBJ2-4	TRBD1	NA	TRBV5-1	CASSLTGGGQNIQYF	TGCGCCAGCAGCCTGACAGGGGGGGGGCAAAACATTCAGTACTTC
TRBJ2-3	NA	NA	TRBV24-1	CATKGGGTDTQYF	TGTGCCACCAAGGGAGGCGGCACAGATACGCAGTATTTT
TRBJ2-5	NA	NA	TRBV11-2	CASSLVYVGAVETQYF	TGTGCCAGCAGCTTAGTCTACGTGGGGGCCGTGGAGACCCAGTACTTC
TRBJ2-7	NA	few	TRBV28	CASSLGGSGQYF	TGTGCCAGCAGTTTAGGGGGTTCCGGGCAGTACTTC
TRBJ2-1	NA	NA	TRBV20-1	CSARGKRYNEQFF	TGCAGTGCTAGAGGCAAGCGCTACAATGAGCAGTTCTTC
TRBJ1-1	NA	NA	TRBV5-1	CASSLGATNTEAFF	TGCGCCAGCAGCTTGGGGGCTACGAACACTGAAGCTTTCTTT
TRBJ1-4	NA	NA	TRBV18	CASSPIGDPNEKLFF	TGTGCCAGCTCACCAATCGGGGATCCGAATGAAAAACTGTTTTTT